This is a list of T cell receptor beta chains from one sample in a study of CD8 T cells in ankylosing spondylitis. One entry per CDR3 protein results from TCRdb running MiXCR on the 5' RACE reads. The table records about 340,000 distinct CDR3 sequences, 14% to 15% of them present only once. The source material was blood, either unsorted or a sorted T cell fraction (not recorded which). The receptors shown here come from a male donor with ankylosing spondylitis or in good health (not recorded which). The CDR3 runs from the conserved cysteine through the conserved F or W. D genes are given only for firm matches. A row's size may be missing; if present it is once, few, many or a size class.

TRBJ2-1 few TRBD2 TRBV5-1 CASSLDAGGRNEQFF TGCGCCAGCAGCTTGGATGCGGGAGGGCGGAATGAGCAGTTCTTC
TRBJ2-3 few . TRBV11-2 CASSFTRDFLHSTDTQYF TGTGCCAGCAGCTTTACCCGGGACTTCCTTCATAGCACAGATACGCAGTATTTT
TRBJ2-2 few . TRBV6-2/TRBV6-3 CASSYSIVGAPGELFF TGTGCCAGCAGTTACTCGATAGTAGGGGCGCCCGGGGAGCTGTTTTTT
TRBJ2-7 . . TRBV29-1 CSVLKTYEQYF TGCAGCGTTCTGAAAACCTACGAGCAGTACTTC
TRBJ1-1 many TRBD1 TRBV29-1 CSVEQGYTEAFF TGCAGCGTAGAACAGGGGTACACTGAAGCTTTCTTT
TRBJ2-5 . TRBD1 TRBV5-1 CASSWAGTGTKETQYF TGCGCCAGCAGCTGGGCCGGGACAGGGACTAAAGAGACCCAGTACTTC
TRBJ2-1 few TRBD2 TRBV30 CAWSVRGGSEQFF TGTGCCTGGAGTGTACGCGGGGGAAGTGAGCAGTTCTTC
TRBJ2-7 . TRBD2 TRBV2 CASSGGTSGTYEQYF TGTGCCAGCAGTGGCGGGACTAGCGGAACTTACGAGCAGTACTTC
TRBJ2-3 . TRBD2 TRBV20-1 CSATSGLGGTDTQYF TGCAGTGCTACCTCGGGACTAGGCGGCACAGATACGCAGTATTTT
TRBJ2-1 . . TRBV6-1 CASSESGQRDYSEQFF TGTGCCAGCAGTGAAAGCGGGCAGAGAGACTACAGTGAGCAGTTCTTC
TRBJ1-1 many . TRBV5-1 CASSLDQPGVTEAFF TGCGCCAGCAGCTTGGATCAACCGGGGGTCACTGAAGCTTTCTTT
TRBJ2-1 few TRBD2 TRBV5-1 CASSLGASGSNEQFF TGCGCCAGCAGCTTGGGGGCTAGCGGGAGCAATGAGCAGTTCTTC
TRBJ2-3 few . TRBV20-1 CSAKTTGPVDTQYF TGCAGTGCTAAGACGACAGGCCCCGTGGATACGCAGTATTTT
TRBJ2-1 . . TRBV5-1 CASSLGGGLASNEQFF TGCGCCAGCAGCTTGGGGGGTGGCCTAGCAAGCAATGAGCAGTTCTTC
TRBJ1-6 few TRBD1 TRBV5-1 CASSLGQGTNSPLHF TGCGCCAGCAGCTTGGGACAGGGGACCAATTCACCCCTCCACTTT
TRBJ2-5 . . TRBV11-2 CASSILRTDLGETQYF TGTGCCAGCAGCATACTCCGGACAGACCTCGGGGAGACCCAGTACTTC
TRBJ1-2 . . TRBV5-6 CASSRDVNYGYTF TGTGCCAGCAGCCGGGACGTTAACTATGGCTACACCTTC
TRBJ1-1 few TRBD1 TRBV3-1 CASSPPAGGRTEAFF TGTGCCAGCAGCCCCCCGGCAGGGGGTAGAACTGAAGCTTTCTTT
TRBJ2-5 . TRBD2 TRBV11-2 CASSRSGETPRETQYF TGTGCCAGCAGCCGTAGCGGGGAGACTCCAAGGGAGACCCAGTACTTC
TRBJ2-7 many TRBD2 TRBV27 CASGTPLAVTLYEQYF TGTGCCAGCGGAACCCCCCTAGCGGTGACACTCTACGAGCAGTACTTC
TRBJ2-5 many . TRBV20-1 CSTGRGQETQYF TGCAGTACCGGACGGGGTCAAGAGACCCAGTACTTC
TRBJ1-5 . . TRBV20-1 CSATPGNQPQHF TGCAGTGCAACTCCAGGGAATCAGCCCCAGCATTTT
TRBJ1-5 few . TRBV5-1 CASSPEGSFNQPQHF TGCGCCAGCAGCCCGGAGGGTAGCTTCAATCAGCCCCAGCATTTT
TRBJ2-7 few . TRBV3-1 CASSQDLVPSYEQYF TGTGCCAGCAGCCAAGATTTAGTGCCCTCCTACGAGCAGTACTTC
TRBJ2-3 few TRBD2 TRBV14 CASSQVAGGATDTQYF TGTGCCAGCAGCCAAGTGGCCGGGGGGGCAACAGATACGCAGTATTTT
TRBJ2-7 few TRBD2 TRBV12-3/TRBV12-4 CASSLQSGSGYEQYF TGTGCCAGCAGTTTACAGAGCGGGAGCGGTTACGAGCAGTACTTC
TRBJ2-6 few . TRBV12-3/TRBV12-4 CASSPPPGATGANVLTF TGTGCCAGCAGCCCCCCACCAGGGGCAACTGGGGCCAACGTCCTGACTTTC
TRBJ2-3 few TRBD1 TRBV18 CASSPGQGALTDTQYF TGTGCCAGCTCACCGGGACAGGGGGCACTAACAGATACGCAGTATTTT
TRBJ2-3 . TRBD2 TRBV15 CATSGSTSGGTQYF TGTGCCACCAGCGGCTCCACTAGCGGGGGTACGCAGTATTTT
TRBJ1-4 . . TRBV20-1 CSASHLRGTNEKLFF TGCAGTGCTAGTCACCTGCGGGGAACTAATGAAAAACTGTTTTTT
TRBJ1-2 many . TRBV6-1 CASSGTANYGYTF TGTGCCAGCAGTGGGACAGCTAACTATGGCTACACCTTC
TRBJ2-3 . TRBD2 TRBV6-1 CASNLTPGPSGRVTQYF TGTGCCAGCAACTTGACGCCCGGCCCTAGCGGCAGAGTTACGCAGTATTTT
TRBJ2-3 . . TRBV5-1 CASSLTPGPSTDTQYF TGCGCCAGCAGCTTGACCCCGGGGCCTAGCACAGATACGCAGTATTTT
TRBJ1-5 many . TRBV9 CASSVGSGVNQPQHF TGTGCCAGCAGCGTAGGATCGGGCGTCAATCAGCCCCAGCATTTT
TRBJ2-3 . . TRBV5-1 CASSAHGDTQYF TGCGCCAGCAGCGCGCACGGAGATACGCAGTATTTT
TRBJ2-7 few . TRBV7-2 CASSSLTVYEQYF TGTGCCAGCTCGAGTTTGACAGTTTACGAGCAGTACTTC
TRBJ2-7 few . TRBV6-5 CASSYSPGSYEQYF TGTGCCAGCAGTTACTCGCCCGGCTCCTACGAGCAGTACTTC
TRBJ2-1 . . TRBV27 CASSLRGTASSYNEQFF TGTGCCAGCAGTTTACGAGGGACTGCGAGCTCCTACAATGAGCAGTTCTTC
TRBJ2-7 . . TRBV20-1 CSGNLRGTGEQYF TGCAGTGGAAATCTAAGGGGGACGGGCGAGCAGTACTTC
TRBJ2-1 few TRBD2 TRBV4-2 CASSQEDQRGGRNEQFF TGTGCCAGCAGCCAAGAAGATCAGCGGGGGGGCCGTAATGAGCAGTTCTTC
TRBJ1-2 . TRBD1 TRBV29-1 CSVRTGDYGYTF TGCAGCGTCCGGACAGGGGACTATGGCTACACCTTC
TRBJ2-5 . . TRBV7-9 CASSLGIGLPYQETQYF TGTGCCAGCAGCTTAGGCATCGGTTTACCTTACCAAGAGACCCAGTACTTC
TRBJ2-1 few . TRBV19 CASSITGIQGQLF TGTGCCAGTAGTATAACGGGGATACAGGGTCAGCTCTTC
TRBJ1-1 many TRBD1 TRBV29-1 CLAGQGGRTEAFF TGCCTCGCGGGACAGGGGGGGAGGACTGAAGCTTTCTTT
TRBJ2-5 few . TRBV5-5 CASSVTGETQYF TGTGCCAGCAGCGTTACGGGCGAGACCCAGTACTTC
TRBJ1-2 few . TRBV2 CASTTPRQGMDGYTF TGTGCCAGCACCACCCCCCGGCAGGGGATGGATGGCTACACCTTC
TRBJ2-7 . TRBD1 TRBV11-1 CASSLKTSGGALEPYEQYF TGTGCCAGCAGCTTAAAGACATCAGGGGGCGCGTTAGAACCCTACGAGCAGTACTTC
TRBJ2-1 few . TRBV27 CASSLYRGYNEQFF TGTGCCAGCAGTTTATACCGGGGTTACAATGAGCAGTTCTTC
TRBJ2-3 few TRBD1 TRBV20-1 CSARKADRGTDTQYF TGCAGTGCTAGAAAGGCTGACAGGGGCACAGATACGCAGTATTTT
TRBJ1-5 . . TRBV6-6 CASSYSRTGAQHF TGTGCCAGCAGTTACTCGAGGACCGGGGCCCAGCATTTT
TRBJ2-2 few . TRBV5-1 CASSPYSAANTGELFF TGCGCCAGCAGCCCATATTCGGCAGCTAACACCGGGGAGCTGTTTTTT
TRBJ1-5 . . TRBV5-1 CASAAGDGNQPQHF TGCGCCAGCGCTGCCGGGGACGGCAATCAGCCCCAGCATTTT
TRBJ2-5 . . TRBV7-8 CASSLDLGETQYF TGTGCCAGCAGCTTAGATTTAGGAGAGACCCAGTACTTC
TRBJ2-1 . . TRBV5-1 CASSLSSSTYNEQFF TGCGCCAGCAGCTTGTCGTCATCTACCTACAATGAGCAGTTCTTC
TRBJ2-1 . TRBD2 TRBV20-1 CSAFSGGGGSYNEQFF TGCAGTGCTTTTAGCGGGGGGGGGGGCTCCTACAATGAGCAGTTCTTC
TRBJ2-7 few . TRBV12-3/TRBV12-4 CASSPLQNYEQYF TGTGCCAGCAGTCCGTTACAGAACTACGAGCAGTACTTC
TRBJ1-5 few . TRBV4-2 CASSQDPWGTNQPQHF TGTGCCAGCAGCCAAGATCCTTGGGGTACCAATCAGCCCCAGCATTTT